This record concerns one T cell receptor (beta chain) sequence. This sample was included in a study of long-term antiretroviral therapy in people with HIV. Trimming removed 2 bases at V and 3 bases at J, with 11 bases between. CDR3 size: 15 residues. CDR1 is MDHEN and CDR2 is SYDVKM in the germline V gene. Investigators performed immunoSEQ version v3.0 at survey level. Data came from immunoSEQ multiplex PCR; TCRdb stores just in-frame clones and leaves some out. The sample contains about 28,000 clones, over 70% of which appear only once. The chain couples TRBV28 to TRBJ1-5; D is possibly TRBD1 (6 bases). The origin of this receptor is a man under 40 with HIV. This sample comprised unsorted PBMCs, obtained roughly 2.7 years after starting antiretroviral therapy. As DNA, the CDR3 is TGTGCCAGCAGTTTACGTGGGGGCTACAATCAGCCCCAGCATTTT. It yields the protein CASSLRGGYNQPQHF.